The TCR beta chain described here comes from a study of cytomegalovirus exposure and HLA in healthy donors. Study at large: Around 80 million unique TCRs from HLA-typed donors were held in an early data release.

Of note for this clone: Antigen: not known.

A multiplex PCR was run with 60 Vbeta primers and 13 Jbeta primers. Profiled with immunoSEQ multiplex PCR; TCRdb holds only in-frame clones, not every one. The sample yields under 300,000 clones, about nine tenths seen once. This CDR3 is built from 16 residues. V shed 4 bases and J shed 0 bases, with 13 bases lying between them. There were likely unrecorded immune exposures, though donors were nominally healthy when sampled. Overall study results and limits: Cytomegalovirus-associated TCR beta chains were listed, numbering 150 to 200. HLA alleles showed associations with 15,000 to 20,000 TCR beta sequences in a later analysis, at a 0.05 false discovery rate.

The sequence derives from a girl aged 2 to 9 in good health and CMV-seronegative. V is TRBV23-1 and J is TRBJ2-1, with a possible D match to TRBD2 (5 bases). TRBV23-1 is an open reading frame, and its role is uncertain. What was sequenced was PBMCs. The CDR3 spells CASSPPRGSSYNEQFF. The DNA of the CDR3 is TGCGCCAGCAGTCCCCCAAGAGGGAGCTCCTACAATGAGCAGTTCTTC.